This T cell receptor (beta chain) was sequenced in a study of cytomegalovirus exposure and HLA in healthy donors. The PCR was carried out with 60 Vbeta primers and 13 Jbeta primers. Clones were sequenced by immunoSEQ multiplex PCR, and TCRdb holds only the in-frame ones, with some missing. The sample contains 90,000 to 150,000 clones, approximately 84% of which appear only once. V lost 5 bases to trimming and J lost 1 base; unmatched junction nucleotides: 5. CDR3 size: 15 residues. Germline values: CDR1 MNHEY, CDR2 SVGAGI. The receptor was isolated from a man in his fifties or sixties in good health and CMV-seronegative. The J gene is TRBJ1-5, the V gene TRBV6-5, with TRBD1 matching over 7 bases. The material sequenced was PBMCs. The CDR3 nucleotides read TGTGCCAGCAGTATAACAGGGGACAGCAATCAGCCCCAGCATTTT. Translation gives CASSITGDSNQPQHF.